A single sample is the source of the 18 T cell receptor beta chains below, sequenced in a study of blood T cell repertoires in COVID-19. Libraries were prepared by immunoSEQ multiplex PCR; TCRdb keeps only in-frame clonotypes and omits some of them. The sample lists more than 150,000 clones; 70% to 85% were seen once. The sample consisted of peripheral blood. The receptors were gathered from a human donor in a cohort sampled during active COVID-19.

The chain uses TRBV19 and TRBJ1-6, with 9 bases matching TRBD1. The germline CDR1 and CDR2 sequences are LNHDA and SQIVND (reference sequence). With V trimmed by 5 bases and J by 8 bases, 7 bases remained unmatched. The CDR3 is 15 residues long. CDR3: CASSWKTGGYSPLHF. Here the CDR3 DNA reads TGTGCCAGTAGTTGGAAGACAGGGGGTTATTCACCCCTCCACTTT.

The gene calls are TRBV13 and TRBJ2-1, with a weak D call TRBD2 (6 bases). The CDR3 is made up of 16 amino acids. CDR1 PRHDT and CDR2 FYEKMQ come from the germline V gene (reference sequence). V lost 5 bases and J 0 bases, leaving 14 bases between the germline ends. The CDR3: CASSGRDFDSYNEQFF. The CDR3 DNA reads TGTGCCAGCAGCGGCCGGGACTTCGACTCCTACAATGAGCAGTTCTTC.

The V and J genes are TRBV20-1 and TRBJ1-1; D not resolved. The V gene's germline CDR1 is DFQATT and CDR2 SNEGSKA (reference sequence). The CDR3 consists of 13 residues. Trimming removed 3 bases from V and 2 bases from J, with 10 bases in between. CDR3 in amino acids: CSASVGFNTEAFF. Written as DNA, the CDR3 is TGCAGTGCTAGTGTGGGCTTCAACACTGAAGCTTTCTTT.

This clone is a singleton in its sample. The chain links TRBV6-5 to TRBJ2-7; D ambiguous. CDR1 MNHEY and CDR2 SVGAGI come from the germline V gene. With 2 bases removed from V and 0 bases from J, the gap between germline ends came to 8 bases. The CDR3 is made up of 14 amino acids. DNA for the CDR3: TGTGCCAGCAGTTACAGATTTAGCTCCTACGAGCAGTACTTC. Translated, it gives CASSYRFSSYEQYF.

V usage is TRBV14 and J usage is TRBJ2-7, with D maybe TRBD2 (5 bases). The V end was cut by 0 bases, the J end by 6 bases, with 12 bases between. The V gene's germline CDR1 is SGHDN and CDR2 FVKESK. The CDR3 totals 14 residues. CDR3 protein: CASSQDSRGGEQYF. CDR3 nucleotide sequence: TGTGCCAGCAGCCAAGATAGCCGCGGAGGCGAGCAGTACTTC.

This clone was seen more than once but under ten times. This sequence joins TRBV4-1 and TRBJ2-7; 12 bases are shared with TRBD2. J was trimmed by 4 bases and V by 1 base; bases with no gene match: 5. This CDR3 region has 16 residues. Germline loops: CDR1 MGHRA, CDR2 YSYEKL. CDR3 in DNA: TGCGCCAGCAGCCAAGGGAGACTAGCGGGGGATTACGAGCAGTACTTC. This translates into CASSQGRLAGDYEQYF.

J is TRBJ1-4 and V is TRBV6-6; D uncertain. The CDR3 contains 15 residues. CDR1 and CDR2 from the germline V gene are MNHNY and SVGAGI (reference sequence). Trimming stripped 0 bases from V and 4 bases from J, with 9 bases between. The CDR3 sequence is CASSYSLDFNEKLFF. CDR3 in DNA: TGTGCCAGCAGTTACTCGTTAGATTTTAATGAAAAACTGTTTTTT.

The chain's CDR3 is CASRVGQGGQPQHF. The CDR3 DNA reads as TGTGCCAGCAGGGTTGGACAGGGCGGTCAGCCCCAGCATTTT. The chain employs TRBV2 and TRBJ1-5, with 8 bases aligning to TRBD1. Germline lookup yields CDR1 SNHLY and CDR2 FYNNEI. Unmatched junction bases numbered 7, after V lost 6 bases and J lost 6 bases. The CDR3 loop spans 14 amino acids.

The chain has TRBV4-1 and TRBJ1-2; TRBD1 aligns across 7 bases. CDR1 and CDR2 (germline): MGHRA, YSYEKL. J gave up 4 bases and V 1 base, and 6 bases lay outside the gene matches. The CDR3 sequence is 15 residues long. CDR3 bases: TGCGCCAGCAGCCAAGGACAGGGAATTTTCTATGGCTACACCTTC. This gives the protein CASSQGQGIFYGYTF.

This clone came up once. V is TRBV20-1 and J is TRBJ2-7; tentative D call: TRBD1 (6 bases). The CDR3 runs 14 residues. Per germline, CDR1 DFQATT and CDR2 SNEGSKA (reference sequence). Trimming took off 3 bases at V and 0 bases at J, with 12 bases between the two ends. CDR3 sequence: CSASPPGASYEQYF. The CDR3 DNA reads as TGCAGTGCTAGTCCGCCAGGGGCCTCCTACGAGCAGTACTTC.

This chain uses TRBV19 with TRBJ2-5, with 7 bases matching TRBD2. The germline V gene encodes CDR1 LNHDA and CDR2 SQIVND (reference sequence). The V segment lost 9 bases and the J segment 1 base; nucleotides outside the gene matches: 14. The CDR3 length is 16 residues. The CDR3 DNA is TGTGCCAGCCGACCAAGTCCAGCGGGGTCCCAAGAGACCCAGTACTTC. Amino acid sequence: CASRPSPAGSQETQYF. Combining the CDR3 with reference TRBV19 and TRBJ2-5 gives the whole variable domain DGGITQSPKYLFRKEGQNVTLSCEQNLNHDAMYWYRQDPGQGLRLIYYSQIVNDFQKGDIAEGYSVSREKKESFPLTVTSAQKNPTAFYLCASRPSPAGSQETQYFGPGTRLLVL.

J is TRBJ1-4 and V is TRBV7-9; TRBD1 might be the D (5 bases). Trimming took off 3 bases at V and 6 bases at J, with 8 bases between the two ends. This CDR3 comprises 13 residues. Germline V gene sequence: CDR1 SEHNR, CDR2 FQNEAQ (reference sequence). Here the CDR3 DNA reads TGTGCCAGCAGCTTGGCAGGGTATGAAAAACTGTTTTTT. Residues: CASSLAGYEKLFF.

The rearrangement links TRBV9 to TRBJ2-7; 10 bases are a match to TRBD1. The V gene's germline CDR1 is SGDLS and CDR2 YYNGEE. Trimming removed 0 bases from V and 3 bases from J; junction bases left unmatched: 6. The CDR3 extends over 16 amino acids. Written as DNA, the CDR3 is TGTGCCAGCAGCGTAGTAAAGGGGACAGGGGACTACGAGCAGTACTTC. Translating gives CASSVVKGTGDYEQYF.

The V and J genes are TRBV11-2 and TRBJ1-6, with D possibly TRBD1 on 5 matching bases. This CDR3 has 13 amino acids. Germline V gene lookup returns CDR1 SGHAT and CDR2 FQNNGV. Trimming shortened V by 5 bases and J by 9 bases, and 11 bases separated the two germline ends. CDR3 in DNA: TGTGCCAGCAGCACCGTCCAGGGTTCACCCCTCCACTTT. Residues: CASSTVQGSPLHF.

The chain employs TRBV7-9 and TRBJ2-1, with a weak D call TRBD1 (6 bases). The length of the CDR3 is 13 residues. Germline V gene data show CDR1 as SEHNR and CDR2 as FQNEAQ (reference sequence). Trimming took off 3 bases at V and 5 bases at J, with 8 bases between the two ends. The CDR3 loop reads CASSLSGDNEQFF. The CDR3, as DNA: TGTGCCAGCAGCTTGTCAGGGGACAATGAGCAGTTCTTC.

Here the CDR3 reads CASSIAAGGYYEQYF. CDR3 in DNA: TGTGCCAGTAGTATAGCGGCAGGGGGCTACTACGAGCAGTACTTC. The chain carries TRBV19 and TRBJ2-7, with TRBD1 identical over 8 bases. The CDR3 has 15 amino acids. The trim removed 1 base at V and 3 bases at J, leaving 5 bases unmatched. Germline CDR1 and CDR2: LNHDA and SQIVND (reference sequence).

As concerns this clone: One end of the junction varies from germline; a read error may be responsible. The rearrangement links TRBV7-9 to TRBJ2-5, with D possibly matching TRBD1 (6 bases). The V gene's germline CDR1 is SEHNR and CDR2 FQNEAQ (reference sequence). The CDR3 loop spans 14 amino acids. Here the CDR3 reads CASTLTGYQETQYF. In nucleotides, the CDR3 is TGTGCCAGCACCTTAACAGGGTACCAAGAGACCCAGTACTTC.

This chain links TRBV7-2 with TRBJ1-4; 8 bases align to TRBD1. Germline trimming cut 2 bases from V and 6 bases from J; bases unmatched to any gene: 5. The CDR3 is 15 amino acids. The germline gives CDR1 SGHTA, CDR2 FQGNSA. CDR3 in amino acids: CASSLLDRADEKLFF. CDR3 bases: TGTGCCAGCAGCTTACTGGACAGGGCAGATGAAAAACTGTTTTTT.